These T cell receptor beta chains were read from a single sample in a study of blood T cell repertoires in COVID-19. Clones were sequenced by immunoSEQ multiplex PCR, and TCRdb holds only the in-frame ones, with some missing. This sample has around 250,000 clones, with 91% found just once. The sequencing sample was made of PBMCs or T cells enriched from blood (not recorded which). These receptors came from a man aged 35 to 55 who had been exposed to COVID-19. The CDR3 runs from the conserved cysteine through the conserved F or W. A D gene is named only where the DNA matches it firmly. A clone size is listed for some rows: how often the clone was seen (once, few, many), or a class if it is expanded.

size: few
D: .
V: TRBV7-3
J: TRBJ2-3
DNA: TGTGCCAGCAGCTTAAGTCAGGGGGAGGTAGATACGCAGTATTTT
CDR3: CASSLSQGEVDTQYF

size: once
D: TRBD1
V: TRBV19
J: TRBJ2-3
DNA: TGTGCCAGTAGTACACCGGGACAGGGCGCAGATACGCAGTATTTT
CDR3: CASSTPGQGADTQYF

size: .
D: TRBD2
V: TRBV29-1
J: TRBJ2-1
DNA: TGCAGCGTTAGGGCTAGCGGGAGCTCCTACAATGAGCAGTTCTTC
CDR3: CSVRASGSSYNEQFF

size: .
D: .
V: TRBV5-6
J: TRBJ1-1
DNA: TGTGCCAGCAGCTTGATGGAGTCGGCTTTCTTT
CDR3: CASSLMESAFF

size: .
D: .
V: TRBV24-1
J: TRBJ2-3
DNA: TGTGCCACCAGTGATTGGGTGAGGGCAGATACGCAGTATTTT
CDR3: CATSDWVRADTQYF

size: .
D: TRBD1
V: TRBV3-1/TRBV3-2
J: TRBJ1-2
DNA: TGTGCCAGCAGCCCGGGGACAGGGGACCTCTATGGCTACACCTTC
CDR3: CASSPGTGDLYGYTF

size: .
D: TRBD1
V: TRBV19
J: TRBJ1-4
DNA: TGTGCCAGTAGTGCCGGGACAGCCTCTGAAAAACTGTTTTTT
CDR3: CASSAGTASEKLFF

size: .
D: .
V: TRBV4-3
J: TRBJ1-6
DNA: TGCGCCAGCAGCCAGGCCGACAGAGATAATTCACCCCTCCACTTT
CDR3: CASSQADRDNSPLHF

size: few
D: .
V: TRBV2
J: TRBJ1-5
DNA: TGTGCCAGCAGTGCGGACGGAGGCTATCAGCCCCAGCATTTT
CDR3: CASSADGGYQPQHF

size: .
D: TRBD1
V: TRBV9
J: TRBJ1-4
DNA: TGTGCCAGCAGCGTAAAACGACAGGGCTCTAATGAAAAACTGTTTTTT
CDR3: CASSVKRQGSNEKLFF

size: .
D: .
V: TRBV5-6
J: TRBJ2-7
DNA: TGTGCCAGCAGTCCGGGACTCCTCTACGAGCAGTACTTC
CDR3: CASSPGLLYEQYF

size: .
D: .
V: TRBV29-1
J: TRBJ1-1
DNA: TGCAGCGTTGATAGGGGAAACACTGAAGCTTTCTTT
CDR3: CSVDRGNTEAFF

size: .
D: .
V: TRBV19
J: TRBJ1-5
DNA: TGTGCCAGTAGTCTCAGGGTATGGAATCAGCCCCAGCATTTT
CDR3: CASSLRVWNQPQHF

size: .
D: .
V: TRBV27
J: TRBJ1-1
DNA: TGTGCCAGCAGTTACCAGGGGAGCACTGAAGCTTTCTTT
CDR3: CASSYQGSTEAFF

size: once
D: .
V: TRBV19
J: TRBJ2-1
DNA: TGTGCCAGTACTACAGGGGAGGACATGTACAATGAGCAGTTCTTC
CDR3: CASTTGEDMYNEQFF

size: .
D: .
V: TRBV19
J: TRBJ2-3
DNA: TGTGCCAGTAAAAGGGGGTCTAGCACAGATACGCAGTATTTT
CDR3: CASKRGSSTDTQYF

size: .
D: .
V: TRBV12-5
J: TRBJ1-1
DNA: TGTGCTAGTGCCCCGGGGAGGGGTTGGGACACTGAAGCTTTCTTT
CDR3: CASAPGRGWDTEAFF

size: .
D: .
V: TRBV15
J: TRBJ2-2
DNA: TGTGCCACCAGCAGGGACAGACAGGGACTCGCGAACACCGGGGAGCTGTTTTTT
CDR3: CATSRDRQGLANTGELFF

size: .
D: .
V: TRBV11-2
J: TRBJ2-7
DNA: TGTGCCAGCAGCTTAGTCTTGGACACGACCTACGAGCAGTACTTC
CDR3: CASSLVLDTTYEQYF

size: .
D: TRBD1
V: TRBV25-1
J: TRBJ1-6
DNA: TGTGCCAGCACGGGACAGGGTTCACCCCTCCACTTT
CDR3: CASTGQGSPLHF

size: .
D: TRBD2
V: TRBV11-2
J: TRBJ2-7
DNA: TGTGCCAGCAGCTTAACCCCCGGGACTAGCGGGAGTCGCCACGAGCAGTACTTC
CDR3: CASSLTPGTSGSRHEQYF

size: .
D: .
V: TRBV27
J: TRBJ1-5
DNA: TGTGCCAGCAGTTTAACGGGGGACAATCAGCCCCAGCATTTT
CDR3: CASSLTGDNQPQHF

size: .
D: .
V: TRBV7-9
J: TRBJ1-1
DNA: TGTGCCAGCAGCTCCGCAGTTGATCTGAACACTGAAGCTTTCTTT
CDR3: CASSSAVDLNTEAFF

size: .
D: .
V: TRBV5-1
J: TRBJ2-5
DNA: TGCGCCAGCAGCTTGGGACTTAGTGAGACCCAGTACTTC
CDR3: CASSLGLSETQYF

size: .
D: .
V: TRBV28
J: TRBJ1-1
DNA: TGTGCCAGCAGTTCCGGGATACACACTGAAGCTTTCTTT
CDR3: CASSSGIHTEAFF